Each of the 21 T cell receptor beta chains below was sequenced from the same sample in a study of blood T cell repertoires in COVID-19. The assay was immunoSEQ multiplex PCR, and TCRdb's table has in-frame clones only and misses some. The sample records approximately 210,000 clones, 87% being singletons. Sample: PBMCs or T cells enriched from blood (not recorded which). The receptors here all came from a man aged 30-40 years in a cohort exposed to, infected with or recovered from COVID-19 (not recorded which).

The chain has TRBV12-3 or TRBV12-4 and TRBJ1-2, with D uncertain. The CDR3 spans 11 residues. Trimming cost V 2 bases and J 8 bases, with 6 bases left between them. The CDR3 protein is CASSLSGGYTF. CDR3 bases: TGTGCCAGCAGTTTATCCGGGGGCTACACCTTC.

The rearrangement uses TRBV5-1 and TRBJ2-7; TRBD2 agrees at 7 bases. Germline V gene sequence: CDR1 SGHRS, CDR2 YFSETQ. The trim removed 4 bases at V and 3 bases at J, leaving 10 bases unmatched. CDR3 size: 15 residues. The CDR3, as DNA: TGCGCCAGCAGCGGAGGAGCTAGCGGTAGCTACGAGCAGTACTTC. As protein: CASSGGASGSYEQYF.

This chain links TRBV3-1 (or the pseudogene TRBV3-2) with TRBJ2-4; 14 bases line up with TRBD2. Germline CDR1 is LGHDT and CDR2 is YNNKEL (reference sequence). Losses at the gene ends were 1 base for V and 0 bases for J; bases not matched to a gene: 14. There are 22 residues in the CDR3. Here the CDR3 DNA reads TGTGCCAGCAGCCAAGTCGTGGGGCCGGGACTAGCGGGAGTTAGAGCCAAAAACATTCAGTACTTC. The encoded protein is CASSQVVGPGLAGVRAKNIQYF.

V usage is TRBV24-1 and J usage is TRBJ1-4; no definite D call. Germline assignment: CDR1 KGHDR and CDR2 SFDVKD. V lost 0 bases, J lost 4 bases, and 14 bases lay in between. This CDR3 region has 17 residues. The CDR3 protein is CATSDLPSLSLNEKLFF. The CDR3 DNA follows: TGTGCCACCAGTGATTTGCCGTCCTTGTCCCTTAATGAAAAACTGTTTTTT.

The chain uses TRBV2 and TRBJ2-7; no clear D gene. V was shortened by 3 bases and J by 6 bases, with 9 bases between the two germline ends. There are 12 residues in the CDR3. Germline CDR1 and CDR2: SNHLY and FYNNEI. The CDR3 DNA reads as TGTGCCAGCAGTGAGTCAGAAGTCGAGCAGTACTTC. This codes for CASSESEVEQYF.

The rearrangement joins TRBV28 to TRBJ2-7; 8 nucleotides agree with TRBD1. Looked up from germline, CDR1 is MDHEN and CDR2 is SYDVKM. This CDR3 is 17 amino acids long. J was trimmed by 3 bases and V by 6 bases; bases with no gene match: 16. The CDR3 DNA reads TGTGCCAGCAGCCCCCTTTACCCACGGGACAGGCACTACGAGCAGTACTTC. Its translation: CASSPLYPRDRHYEQYF.

The V gene is TRBV28, the J gene TRBJ1-1, with 8 bases lining up with TRBD1. Trimming at V came to 5 bases and at J to 2 bases, leaving 13 bases not matched to a gene. This CDR3 is built from 17 residues. Germline V gives CDR1 MDHEN, CDR2 SYDVKM. CDR3 region: CASSHCSGTGKNTEAFF. CDR3 DNA sequence: TGTGCCAGCAGTCATTGCTCGGGGACAGGCAAAAACACTGAAGCTTTCTTT. Full variable domain (outside the CDR3, taken from reference TRBV28 and TRBJ1-1): DVKVTQSSRYLVKRTGEKVFLECVQDMDHENMFWYRQDPGLGLRLIYFSYDVKMKEKGDIPEGYSVSREKKERFSLILESASTNQTSMYLCASSHCSGTGKNTEAFFGQGTRLTVV.

The genes are TRBV14 and TRBJ1-1; D gene ambiguous. The V gene's germline CDR1 is SGHDN and CDR2 FVKESK. The CDR3 contains 16 residues. V was pared by 0 bases and J by 4 bases, with 15 bases between. The CDR3 DNA is TGTGCCAGCAGCCAAGATCGATTCCAGGCGGGCACTGAAGCTTTCTTT. It is translated as CASSQDRFQAGTEAFF. The variable domain in full, completed from reference TRBV14 and TRBJ1-1, reads EAGVTQFPSHSVIEKGQTVTLRCDPISGHDNLYWYRRVMGKEIKFLLHFVKESKQDESGMPNNRFLAERTGGTYSTLKVQPAELEDSGVYFCASSQDRFQAGTEAFFGQGTRLTVV.

The chain employs TRBV28 and TRBJ2-2, with 11 nucleotides matching TRBD2. Germline CDR1 MDHEN, CDR2 SYDVKM. Germline trimming cut 6 bases from V and 9 bases from J; bases unmatched to any gene: 6. The CDR3 sequence is 14 residues long. In DNA form, the CDR3 reads TGTGCCAGCAGGTTTAGCGGGAGGGTTCGGGAGCTGTTTTTT. Its translation is CASRFSGRVRELFF.

V usage is TRBV12-5 and J usage is TRBJ1-1, with D unresolved. The CDR3 runs to 14 residues. Germline V lookup: CDR1 LGHNT, CDR2 FRNRAP. Deletions cut 7 bases from V and 0 bases from J, with 12 bases between. The CDR3 loop is CASAPQRVNTEAFF. The CDR3 region has the DNA TGTGCTAGTGCTCCCCAGCGGGTGAACACTGAAGCTTTCTTT.

This rearrangement joins TRBV12-5 to TRBJ2-1, with D hard to call. V gave up 1 base and J gave up 12 bases, with 7 bases separating them. The CDR3 spans 11 residues. Germline values: CDR1 LGHNT, CDR2 FRNRAP. In nucleotides, the CDR3 is TGTGCTAGTGGTTTGGGACTGGTGCAGTTCTTC. Amino acids: CASGLGLVQFF. The whole variable domain, filled in from reference TRBV12-5 and TRBJ2-1, reads DARVTQTPRHKVTEMGQEVTMRCQPILGHNTVFWYRQTMMQGLELLAYFRNRAPLDDSGMPKDRFSAEMPDATLATLKIQPSEPRDSAVYFCASGLGLVQFFGPGTRLTVL.

This chain connects TRBV28 to TRBJ1-1; D is perhaps TRBD1 (5 bases). Germline V gives CDR1 MDHEN, CDR2 SYDVKM. The CDR3 sequence is 15 residues long. V was trimmed by 4 bases and J by 3 bases, leaving 15 bases between them. DNA for the CDR3: TGTGCCAGCAGTTCCATCTTTGGGGGGGACACTGAAGCTTTCTTT. Its protein is CASSSIFGGDTEAFF. Complete variable domain (other parts from reference TRBV28 and TRBJ1-1): DVKVTQSSRYLVKRTGEKVFLECVQDMDHENMFWYRQDPGLGLRLIYFSYDVKMKEKGDIPEGYSVSREKKERFSLILESASTNQTSMYLCASSSIFGGDTEAFFGQGTRLTVV.

CDR3 nucleotide sequence: TGTGCCAGCAGTTCGAGTCCAGGGAATGAGCAGTTCTTC. Translating it yields CASSSSPGNEQFF. The chain carries TRBV2 and TRBJ2-1; TRBD1 might be the D (5 bases). This CDR3 has 13 residues. Germline CDR1 is SNHLY and CDR2 is FYNNEI. The V end lost 5 bases, the J end lost 7 bases, and 12 bases lay between the germline ends.

This sequence joins TRBV7-8 and TRBJ2-7; TRBD2 matches at 7 bases. V was pared by 7 bases and J by 1 base, with 4 bases of the junction left unmatched. From germline, CDR1 is SGHVS and CDR2 FQNEAQ. This CDR3 is built from 13 residues. The CDR3 is CASIGEGSYEQYF. CDR3 in DNA: TGTGCCAGCATCGGGGAGGGATCCTACGAGCAGTACTTC.

There are a few counts of this clone. V gene TRBV7-3 combines with J gene TRBJ2-2; D gene uncertain. Per the germline V gene, CDR1 is SGHTA and CDR2 is FQGTGA. V lost 3 bases and J lost 1, with 9 bases in between. The CDR3 runs 15 residues. Here the CDR3 reads CASSFIAGNTGELFF. The CDR3 DNA is TGTGCCAGCAGCTTTATCGCAGGGAACACCGGGGAGCTGTTTTTT.

The table lists this clone with a count of one. The chain has TRBV11-1 and TRBJ1-1; D not resolved. The CDR3 consists of 14 residues. The germline V and J ends were trimmed by 5 bases and 1 base, with 11 bases remaining between them. Per germline, CDR1 SGHAT and CDR2 FQDESV (reference sequence). The CDR3 here is CASSGADPNTEAFF. The CDR3 DNA follows: TGTGCCAGCAGCGGAGCGGACCCGAACACTGAAGCTTTCTTT.

V gene TRBV29-1 combines with J gene TRBJ1-1; the D gene is possibly TRBD1 (5 bases). V lost 0 bases and J 7 bases, leaving 24 bases between the germline ends. The CDR3 is 17 residues long. Germline CDR1 is SQVTM and CDR2 is ANQGSEA. The CDR3 protein is CSVEDFKGQSWEHEAFF. In nucleotides, the CDR3 is TGCAGCGTTGAAGATTTTAAGGGGCAATCTTGGGAACATGAAGCTTTCTTT.

As DNA, the CDR3 is TGTGCCAGCAGTCCAGGGACAGTCTATGGCTACACCTTC. Translating it yields CASSPGTVYGYTF. This chain connects TRBV12-3 or TRBV12-4 to TRBJ1-2, with 7 nucleotides matching TRBD1. This CDR3 is 13 amino acids long. The ends lost 5 bases at V and 4 bases at J; junction bases unmatched: 4.

The chain carries TRBV6-5 and TRBJ2-7; tentatively, D is TRBD1 (5 bases). CDR1 and CDR2 (germline): MNHEY, SVGAGI. The CDR3 covers 12 residues. Between the trimmed V and J ends, which lost 4 bases and 3 bases, there was a span of 7 bases. The CDR3 is CASSSQGYEQYF. The DNA for the CDR3 is TGTGCCAGCAGTTCGCAGGGCTACGAGCAGTACTTC.

This chain uses TRBV29-1 with TRBJ2-7, with TRBD1 matching 8 bases. J lost 5 bases, V lost 3 bases, and 12 bases had no gene match. The CDR3 totals 15 residues. The germline gives CDR1 SQVTM, CDR2 ANQGSEA. As DNA, the CDR3 is TGCAGCGTTGAGTGGACAGGGCAGTCAGAAGACGAGCAGTACTTC. Translated, it gives CSVEWTGQSEDEQYF.

The chain links TRBV2 to TRBJ2-1; D unresolved. With 5 bases removed from V and 0 bases from J, the gap between germline ends came to 8 bases. The CDR3 has 14 amino acids. The germline gives CDR1 SNHLY, CDR2 FYNNEI. CDR3 in DNA: TGTGCCAGCAGTCGTACACGCTCCTACAATGAGCAGTTCTTC. Translated, it gives CASSRTRSYNEQFF.